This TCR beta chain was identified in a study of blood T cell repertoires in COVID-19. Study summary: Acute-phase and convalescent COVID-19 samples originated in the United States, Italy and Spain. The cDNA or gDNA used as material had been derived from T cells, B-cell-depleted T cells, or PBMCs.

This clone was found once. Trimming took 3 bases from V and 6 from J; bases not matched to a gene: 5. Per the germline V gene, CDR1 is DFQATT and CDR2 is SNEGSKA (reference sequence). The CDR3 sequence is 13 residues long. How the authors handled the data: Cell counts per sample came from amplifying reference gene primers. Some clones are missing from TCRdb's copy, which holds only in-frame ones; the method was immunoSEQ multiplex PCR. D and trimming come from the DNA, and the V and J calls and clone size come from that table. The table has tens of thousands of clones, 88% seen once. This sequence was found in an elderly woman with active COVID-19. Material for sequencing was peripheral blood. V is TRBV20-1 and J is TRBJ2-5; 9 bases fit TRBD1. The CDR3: CSASWTGDKTQYF. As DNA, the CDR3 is TGCAGTGCTAGTTGGACAGGGGATAAGACCCAGTACTTC.